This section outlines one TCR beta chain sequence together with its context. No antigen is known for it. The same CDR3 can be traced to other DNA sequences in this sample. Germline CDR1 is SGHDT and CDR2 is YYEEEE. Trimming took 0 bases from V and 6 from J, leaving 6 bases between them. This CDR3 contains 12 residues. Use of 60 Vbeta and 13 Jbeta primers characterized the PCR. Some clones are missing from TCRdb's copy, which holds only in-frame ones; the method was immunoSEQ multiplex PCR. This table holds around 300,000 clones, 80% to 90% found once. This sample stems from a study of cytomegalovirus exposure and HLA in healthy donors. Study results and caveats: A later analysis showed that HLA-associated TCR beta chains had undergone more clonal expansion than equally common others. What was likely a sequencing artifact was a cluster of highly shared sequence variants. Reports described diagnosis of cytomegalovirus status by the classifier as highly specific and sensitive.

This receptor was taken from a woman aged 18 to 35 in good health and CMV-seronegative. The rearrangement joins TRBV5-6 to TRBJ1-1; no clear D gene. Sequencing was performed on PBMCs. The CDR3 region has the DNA TGTGCCAGCAGCTTGGGGCGGGCTGAAGCTTTCTTT. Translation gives CASSLGRAEAFF.